The clone carrying this TCR beta chain is deemed medium-sized. Its antigen is undetermined. Only in-frame clones appear in the TCRdb table, and some are missing; sequencing was by immunoSEQ multiplex PCR. The data show some 90,000 clones, approximately 95% seen once. Trimming removed 1 base from V and 5 bases from J, with 14 bases in between. Per germline, CDR1 SGHVS and CDR2 FQNEAQ. The CDR3 covers 16 residues. The data stem from a study of graft-versus-host responses after intestinal transplantation. About the study: All recipients got anti-thymocyte globulin induction, then tacrolimus and steroids for 2 to 4 years.

The receptor was isolated from a human donor who received an intestinal transplant. Sequenced material: unstimulated CD8+ T cells sorted from spleen or lymph node cells, taken before intestinal transplant. The rearrangement joins TRBV7-8 to TRBJ2-2; D perhaps matches TRBD2 (6 bases). Here the CDR3 reads CASSLERGGNTGELFF. For the CDR3, the DNA is TGTGCCAGCAGCTTAGAACGGGGAGGTAATACCGGGGAGCTGTTTTTT.